The clone carrying this T cell receptor (beta chain) was recorded a few times. Its specificity is not known. The V end was cut by 0 bases, the J end by 5 bases, with 19 bases between. CDR1 is LGHNA and CDR2 is YSLEER in the germline V gene. There are 18 residues in the CDR3. The PCR had 60 Vbeta and 13 Jbeta primers. Generated by immunoSEQ multiplex PCR, the TCRdb table keeps only in-frame clones and is missing some. The data contain fewer than 250,000 clones, about four fifths of them singletons. The sample comes from a study of cytomegalovirus exposure and HLA in healthy donors. As for the study in general: An early data release held approximately 85 million unique TCRs from HLA-typed donors. General study findings and limits: A list of approximately 160 TCR beta chains associated with cytomegalovirus was given.

The clonotype originates from a man in his late teens or twenties in good health and CMV-seronegative. The V gene is TRBV4-3, the J gene TRBJ2-2, with D tentatively TRBD2 (5 bases). Specimen: PBMCs. The CDR3 nucleotides are TGCGCCAGCAGCCAAGAGCTCTCTCTTCGGACTGGGACCGGGGAGCTGTTTTTT. Amino acid sequence: CASSQELSLRTGTGELFF.